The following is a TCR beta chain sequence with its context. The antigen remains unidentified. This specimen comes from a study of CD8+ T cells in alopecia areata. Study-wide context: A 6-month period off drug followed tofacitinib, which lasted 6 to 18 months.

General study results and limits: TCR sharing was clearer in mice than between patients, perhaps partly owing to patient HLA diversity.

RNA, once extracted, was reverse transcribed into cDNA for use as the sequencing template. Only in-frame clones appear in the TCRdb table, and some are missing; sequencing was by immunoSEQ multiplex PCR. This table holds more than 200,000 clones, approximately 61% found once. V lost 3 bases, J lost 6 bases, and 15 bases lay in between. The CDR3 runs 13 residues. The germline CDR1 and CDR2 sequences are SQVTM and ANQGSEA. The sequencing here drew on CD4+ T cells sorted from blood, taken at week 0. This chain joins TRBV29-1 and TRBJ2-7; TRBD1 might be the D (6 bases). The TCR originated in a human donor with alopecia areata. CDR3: CSVERQAQSEQYF. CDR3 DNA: TGCAGCGTTGAGAGACAGGCCCAATCCGAGCAGTACTTC.